Listed below are T cell receptor beta chains from one sample, sequenced in a study of blood T cells in healthy people across ages. TCRdb processed the 5' RACE reads anew with MiXCR; each CDR3 protein has one entry. The sample has about 1.5 million distinct CDR3 sequences, under 55% seen once. What was sequenced was blood. The receptors here all came from a woman aged 18-29 years in good health. Both conserved end residues are part of each CDR3. Fields, in order: clone size, D gene, V gene, J gene, CDR3 protein, CDR3 DNA. A D gene is named only where the DNA matches it firmly. Rows give clone size only sometimes, using once, few, many, or a class for an expanded clone.

clone size: NA; D gene: NA; V gene: TRBV5-1; J gene: TRBJ2-3; CDR3 protein: CASSLLMTTDTQYF; CDR3 DNA: TGTGCCAGCAGCTTGTTAATGACCACAGATACGCAGTATTTT
clone size: NA; D gene: NA; V gene: TRBV5-1; J gene: TRBJ2-1; CDR3 protein: CASSPTGTSLNEQFF; CDR3 DNA: TGCGCCAGCAGCCCTACCGGGACTTCCCTCAATGAGCAGTTCTTC
clone size: NA; D gene: NA; V gene: TRBV7-9; J gene: TRBJ1-1; CDR3 protein: CASSLEAGTVNTEAFF; CDR3 DNA: TGTGCCAGCAGCTTAGAAGCGGGAACGGTGAACACTGAAGCTTTCTTT
clone size: few; D gene: TRBD1; V gene: TRBV27; J gene: TRBJ1-2; CDR3 protein: CASSLHTGGVYGYTF; CDR3 DNA: TGTGCCAGCAGTTTACATACAGGGGGTGTCTATGGCTACACCTTC
clone size: NA; D gene: TRBD2; V gene: TRBV20-1; J gene: TRBJ2-5; CDR3 protein: CSARSPGLGKETQYF; CDR3 DNA: TGCAGTGCTAGATCCCCTGGACTAGGGAAAGAGACCCAGTACTTC
clone size: many; D gene: NA; V gene: TRBV29-1; J gene: TRBJ2-5; CDR3 protein: CSVEDHPGAYYRETQYF; CDR3 DNA: TGCAGCGTTGAAGATCATCCCGGGGCCTACTACCGGGAGACCCAGTACTTC
clone size: NA; D gene: TRBD1; V gene: TRBV4-1; J gene: TRBJ1-2; CDR3 protein: CASSHGGQETNYGYTF; CDR3 DNA: TGCGCCAGCAGCCACGGGGGACAGGAAACTAACTATGGCTACACCTTC
clone size: NA; D gene: NA; V gene: TRBV12-5; J gene: TRBJ2-7; CDR3 protein: CASGLPNLKQYF; CDR3 DNA: TGTGCTAGTGGTTTGCCAAACTTGAAGCAGTACTTC
clone size: NA; D gene: TRBD1; V gene: TRBV28; J gene: TRBJ1-2; CDR3 protein: CASSLVRTGDMNYGYTF; CDR3 DNA: TGTGCCAGCAGTTTGGTCCGGACAGGGGATATGAACTATGGCTACACCTTC
clone size: NA; D gene: TRBD2; V gene: TRBV20-1; J gene: TRBJ2-4; CDR3 protein: CSARSGGSTNIQYF; CDR3 DNA: TGCAGTGCTAGGAGCGGGGGGTCGACAAACATTCAGTACTTC
clone size: once; D gene: NA; V gene: TRBV4-2; J gene: TRBJ1-2; CDR3 protein: CASSQEKSVNYGYTF; CDR3 DNA: TGTGCCAGCAGCCAAGAAAAGAGTGTCAACTATGGCTACACCTTC
clone size: few; D gene: TRBD2; V gene: TRBV4-3; J gene: TRBJ2-1; CDR3 protein: CASSHQLADRYNEQFF; CDR3 DNA: TGCGCCAGCAGCCACCAACTAGCGGATAGATACAATGAGCAGTTCTTC
clone size: NA; D gene: NA; V gene: TRBV4-1; J gene: TRBJ2-1; CDR3 protein: CAGSQLGNERFF; CDR3 DNA: TGCGCCGGCAGCCAATTAGGGAATGAGCGGTTCTTC
clone size: many; D gene: NA; V gene: TRBV29-1; J gene: TRBJ1-2; CDR3 protein: CSVEQASNYGYTF; CDR3 DNA: TGCAGCGTTGAACAGGCCTCGAACTATGGCTACACCTTC
clone size: NA; D gene: TRBD2; V gene: TRBV10-3; J gene: TRBJ2-1; CDR3 protein: CAISESPSGVYNEQFF; CDR3 DNA: TGTGCCATCAGTGAGTCCCCTAGCGGGGTCTACAATGAGCAGTTCTTC
clone size: NA; D gene: NA; V gene: TRBV27; J gene: TRBJ2-7; CDR3 protein: CASSFGRLSSYEQYF; CDR3 DNA: TGTGCCAGCAGTTTCGGGCGCCTGAGCTCCTACGAGCAGTACTTC
clone size: NA; D gene: TRBD2; V gene: TRBV10-3; J gene: TRBJ2-1; CDR3 protein: CAISEGLAGEESNEQFF; CDR3 DNA: TGTGCCATCAGTGAGGGACTAGCGGGAGAGGAATCCAATGAGCAGTTCTTC
clone size: NA; D gene: NA; V gene: TRBV11-2; J gene: TRBJ1-1; CDR3 protein: CASSRGPGSNTEAFF; CDR3 DNA: TGTGCCAGCAGCCGGGGGCCGGGGTCGAACACTGAAGCTTTCTTT
clone size: few; D gene: NA; V gene: TRBV6-6; J gene: TRBJ2-1; CDR3 protein: CASSSKSGYYNEQFF; CDR3 DNA: TGTGCCAGCAGTTCTAAGAGCGGGTACTACAATGAGCAGTTCTTC
clone size: few; D gene: TRBD2; V gene: TRBV27; J gene: TRBJ2-1; CDR3 protein: CTSSFFLAGLYNEQFF; CDR3 DNA: TGTACCAGCAGTTTTTTTCTAGCGGGCTTATACAATGAGCAGTTCTTC
clone size: few; D gene: NA; V gene: TRBV9; J gene: TRBJ1-2; CDR3 protein: CASSAHGSLGLVYGYTF; CDR3 DNA: TGTGCCAGCAGCGCCCATGGGTCACTGGGGCTGGTCTATGGCTACACCTTC
clone size: few; D gene: NA; V gene: TRBV12-3/TRBV12-4; J gene: TRBJ2-1; CDR3 protein: CASSQPLKGLKFF; CDR3 DNA: TGTGCCAGCAGTCAACCCCTTAAGGGCCTTAAGTTCTTC
clone size: NA; D gene: NA; V gene: TRBV19; J gene: TRBJ1-1; CDR3 protein: CASTLTGIEAFF; CDR3 DNA: TGTGCCAGTACTCTGACAGGTATTGAAGCTTTCTTT
clone size: few; D gene: NA; V gene: TRBV5-5; J gene: TRBJ2-5; CDR3 protein: CASSLAFSIDQYF; CDR3 DNA: TGTGCCAGCAGCTTGGCCTTCTCTATAGACCAGTACTTC
clone size: few; D gene: NA; V gene: TRBV4-2; J gene: TRBJ1-2; CDR3 protein: CASSQLSEGSNYGYTF; CDR3 DNA: TGTGCCAGCAGCCAACTCTCGGAGGGCAGTAACTATGGCTACACCTTC
clone size: once; D gene: NA; V gene: TRBV7-2; J gene: TRBJ2-3; CDR3 protein: CASSIDRYTDTQYF; CDR3 DNA: TGTGCCAGCAGCATCGACAGATACACAGATACGCAGTATTTT
clone size: NA; D gene: NA; V gene: TRBV7-3; J gene: TRBJ2-1; CDR3 protein: CASSWGLSSYNEQFF; CDR3 DNA: TGTGCCAGCAGTTGGGGGCTCTCGTCCTACAATGAGCAGTTCTTC
clone size: few; D gene: NA; V gene: TRBV6-1; J gene: TRBJ1-1; CDR3 protein: CASIWGGSTEAFF; CDR3 DNA: TGTGCCAGCATCTGGGGGGGCAGCACTGAAGCTTTCTTT
clone size: many; D gene: TRBD2; V gene: TRBV27; J gene: TRBJ2-3; CDR3 protein: CASSRAGADTQYF; CDR3 DNA: TGTGCCAGCAGTCGGGCGGGGGCAGATACGCAGTATTTT
clone size: NA; D gene: TRBD2; V gene: TRBV14; J gene: TRBJ2-1; CDR3 protein: CASSQGGLAFYNEQFF; CDR3 DNA: TGTGCCAGCAGCCAAGGCGGACTAGCGTTTTACAATGAGCAGTTCTTC
clone size: NA; D gene: NA; V gene: TRBV9; J gene: TRBJ1-5; CDR3 protein: CASSVAGDTPPHF; CDR3 DNA: TGTGCCAGCAGCGTAGCCGGGGATACTCCCCCGCATTTT
clone size: few; D gene: TRBD1; V gene: TRBV25-1; J gene: TRBJ1-6; CDR3 protein: CASTGGQGNSPLHF; CDR3 DNA: TGTGCCAGCACCGGTGGACAGGGGAATTCACCCCTCCACTTT